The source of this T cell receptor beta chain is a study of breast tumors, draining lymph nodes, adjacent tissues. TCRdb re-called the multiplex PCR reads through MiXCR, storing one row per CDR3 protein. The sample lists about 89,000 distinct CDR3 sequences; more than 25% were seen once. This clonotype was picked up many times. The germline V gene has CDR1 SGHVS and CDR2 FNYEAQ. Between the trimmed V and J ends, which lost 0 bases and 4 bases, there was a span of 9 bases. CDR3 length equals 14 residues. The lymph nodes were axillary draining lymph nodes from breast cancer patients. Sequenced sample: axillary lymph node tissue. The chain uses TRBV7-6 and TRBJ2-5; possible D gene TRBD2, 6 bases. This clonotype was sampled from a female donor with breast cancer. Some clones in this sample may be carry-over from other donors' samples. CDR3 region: CASSLANSGETQYF. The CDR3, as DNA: TGTGCCAGCAGCTTAGCGAATAGCGGAGAGACCCAGTACTTC.